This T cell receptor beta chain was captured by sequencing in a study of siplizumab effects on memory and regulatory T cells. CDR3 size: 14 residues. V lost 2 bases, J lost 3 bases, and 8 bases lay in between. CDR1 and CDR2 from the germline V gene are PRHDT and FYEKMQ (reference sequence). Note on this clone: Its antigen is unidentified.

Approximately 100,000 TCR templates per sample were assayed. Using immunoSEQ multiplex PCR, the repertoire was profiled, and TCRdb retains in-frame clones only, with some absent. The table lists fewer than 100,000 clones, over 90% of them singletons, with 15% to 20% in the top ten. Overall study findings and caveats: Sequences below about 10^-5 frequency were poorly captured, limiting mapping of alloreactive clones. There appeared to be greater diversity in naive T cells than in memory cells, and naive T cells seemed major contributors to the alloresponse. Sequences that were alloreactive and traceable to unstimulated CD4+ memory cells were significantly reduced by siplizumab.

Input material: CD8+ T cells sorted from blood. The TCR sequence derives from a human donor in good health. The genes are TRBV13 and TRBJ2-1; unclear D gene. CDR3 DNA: TGTGCCAGCAGCTTAAGTCAACACTACAATGAGCAGTTCTTC. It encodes CASSLSQHYNEQFF. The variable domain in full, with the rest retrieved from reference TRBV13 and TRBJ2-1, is AAGVIQSPRHLIKEKRETATLKCYPIPRHDTVYWYQQGPGQDPQFLISFYEKMQSDKGSIPDRFSAQQFSDYHSELNMSSLELGDSALYFCASSLSQHYNEQFFGPGTRLTVL.